This TCR beta chain was recovered during a study of T-cell reconstitution after alpha-beta-depleted transplantation in children. Study findings and constraints: Newly produced T cells mostly accounted for T-cell counts and diversity one year post-transplant. By about two months after transplant, alpha-beta T cells reportedly arose from several hundred graft clones that had expanded. Elevated TCRbeta diversity at day 60 was traced, in some patients, to surviving recipient T cells and thymic progenitors.

The CDR3 has 14 amino acids. V shed 5 bases, J shed 6 bases, and the junction held 8 bases outside the gene matches. For this clonotype: Its specificity is unknown.

Unique molecular identifiers tagged the TCRbeta library. In TCRdb, the PCR reads were re-called with MiXCR into one record per CDR3 protein. The sample consists of 700,000 to 950,000 distinct CDR3 sequences, roughly 15% of them appearing once. This TCR came from a male patient between 5 and 17 years old who had a stem cell transplant for acute lymphoblastic leukemia, so the T cells may come from the graft donor. This material consisted of PBMCs, mostly from graft donor cells, taken 360 days after TCRalphabeta/CD19-depleted stem cell transplant. The rearrangement uses TRBV12-3 or TRBV12-4 and TRBJ1-1, with 8 bases fitting TRBD1. The CDR3 nucleotides read TGTGCCAGCAGTCCCGACAGGGGTGTGGCTGAAGCTTTCTTT. It codes for CASSPDRGVAEAFF.